Sequencing of this T cell receptor (beta chain) was carried out in a study of T cells after yellow fever vaccination. TCR cDNA, made by 5'RACE template switching, carried an added universal primer site and UMIs. TCRdb itself ran the 5' RACE reads through MiXCR, one entry per CDR3 protein. The sample includes about 220,000 distinct CDR3 sequences, 6.5% to 7.5% of them seen just once. Notes on this clonotype: What it recognizes is unknown.

Broader study findings: The appearance of a small share of clonotypes in both CD4 and CD8 compartments was observed.

The germline V gene encodes CDR1 ENHRY and CDR2 SYGVKD. There are 17 residues in the CDR3. Trimming took 7 bases from V and 5 from J, leaving 26 bases between them. Specimen: CD4+ T cells sorted from PBMCs, collected on the day of the yellow fever booster vaccination. V gene TRBV10-3 combines with J gene TRBJ1-1; a possible D gene is TRBD1 (5 bases). This TCR was sampled from a man between 25 and 39 years old who received the YFV17D yellow fever vaccine. DNA for the CDR3: TGTGCCATCACTACTACACGCGGGGGGGTGGGAGCGACTGAAGCTTTCTTT. It codes for CAITTTRGGVGATEAFF.